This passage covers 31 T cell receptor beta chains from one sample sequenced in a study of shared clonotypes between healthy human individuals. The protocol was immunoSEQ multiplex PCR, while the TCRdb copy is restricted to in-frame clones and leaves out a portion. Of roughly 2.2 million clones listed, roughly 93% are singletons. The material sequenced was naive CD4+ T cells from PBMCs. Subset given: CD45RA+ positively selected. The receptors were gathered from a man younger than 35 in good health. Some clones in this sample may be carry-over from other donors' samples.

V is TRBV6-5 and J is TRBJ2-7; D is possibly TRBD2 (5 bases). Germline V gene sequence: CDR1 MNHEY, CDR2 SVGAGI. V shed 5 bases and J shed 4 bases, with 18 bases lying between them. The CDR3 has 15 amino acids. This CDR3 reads CASSITGKGVYEQYF. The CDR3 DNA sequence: TGTGCCAGCAGTATAACCGGGAAGGGTGTTTACGAGCAGTACTTC.

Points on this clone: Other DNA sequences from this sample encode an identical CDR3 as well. CDR3 DNA: TGTGCCAGCAGTCTTAGCGGCAGCACAGATACGCAGTATTTT. Translated, it gives CASSLSGSTDTQYF. V usage is TRBV7-3 and J usage is TRBJ2-3, with D perhaps TRBD2 (6 bases). The CDR3 is 14 residues long. The germline V and J ends were trimmed by 6 bases and 0 bases, with 10 bases remaining between them. Germline V gene sequence: CDR1 SGHTA, CDR2 FQGTGA.

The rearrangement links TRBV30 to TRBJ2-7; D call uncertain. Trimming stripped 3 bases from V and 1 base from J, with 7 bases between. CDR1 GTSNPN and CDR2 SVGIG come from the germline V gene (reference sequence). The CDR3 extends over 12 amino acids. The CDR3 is CAWSTHSYEQYF. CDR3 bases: TGTGCCTGGAGCACACATTCCTACGAGCAGTACTTC. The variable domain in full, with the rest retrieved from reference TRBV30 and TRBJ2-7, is SQTIHQWPATLVQPVGSPLSLECTVEGTSNPNLYWYRQAAGRGLQLLFYSVGIGQISSEVPQNLSASRPQDRQFILSSKKLLLSDSGFYLCAWSTHSYEQYFGPGTRLTVT.

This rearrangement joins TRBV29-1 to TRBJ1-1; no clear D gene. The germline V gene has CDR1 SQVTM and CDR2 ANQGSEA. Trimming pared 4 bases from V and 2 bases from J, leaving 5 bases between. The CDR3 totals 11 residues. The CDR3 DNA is TGCAGCGTTGTGGCAAACACTGAAGCTTTCTTT. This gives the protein CSVVANTEAFF.

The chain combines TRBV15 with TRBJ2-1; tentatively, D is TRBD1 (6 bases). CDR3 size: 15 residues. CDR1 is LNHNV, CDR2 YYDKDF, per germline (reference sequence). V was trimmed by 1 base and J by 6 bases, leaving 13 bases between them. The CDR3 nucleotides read TGTGCCACCAGCAGAGTAAGGGGGAACGGCAATGAGCAGTTCTTC. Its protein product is CATSRVRGNGNEQFF.

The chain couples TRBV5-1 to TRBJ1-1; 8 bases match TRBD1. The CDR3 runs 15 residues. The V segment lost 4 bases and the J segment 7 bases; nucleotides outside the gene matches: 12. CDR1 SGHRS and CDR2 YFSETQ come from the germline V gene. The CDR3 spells CASSPTTGAAFEAFF. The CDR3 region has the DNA TGCGCCAGCAGCCCGACGACAGGGGCCGCTTTTGAAGCTTTCTTT. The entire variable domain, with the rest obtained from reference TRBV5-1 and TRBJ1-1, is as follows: KAGVTQTPRYLIKTRGQQVTLSCSPISGHRSVSWYQQTPGQGLQFLFEYFSETQRNKGNFPGRFSGRQFSNSRSEMNVSTLELGDSALYLCASSPTTGAAFEAFFGQGTRLTVV.

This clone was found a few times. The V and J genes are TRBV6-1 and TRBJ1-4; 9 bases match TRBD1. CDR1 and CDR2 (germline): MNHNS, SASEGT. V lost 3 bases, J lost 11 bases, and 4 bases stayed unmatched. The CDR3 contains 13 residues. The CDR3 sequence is CASSDGTGKKLFF. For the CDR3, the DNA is TGTGCCAGCAGTGACGGGACAGGGAAGAAACTGTTTTTT.

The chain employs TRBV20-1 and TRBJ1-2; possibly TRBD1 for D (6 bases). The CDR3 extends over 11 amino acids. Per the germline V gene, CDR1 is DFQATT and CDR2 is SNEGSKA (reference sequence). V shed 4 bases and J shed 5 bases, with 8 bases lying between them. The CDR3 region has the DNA TGCAGTGCTACCAGGGGATATGGCTACACCTTC. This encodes CSATRGYGYTF.

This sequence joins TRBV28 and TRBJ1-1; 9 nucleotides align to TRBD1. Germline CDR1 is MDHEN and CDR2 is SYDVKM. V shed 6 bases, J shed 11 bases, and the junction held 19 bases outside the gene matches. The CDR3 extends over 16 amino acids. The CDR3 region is CASRDGIGQGKPEAFF. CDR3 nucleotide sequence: TGTGCCAGCAGAGACGGAATCGGACAGGGGAAACCCGAGGCTTTCTTT.

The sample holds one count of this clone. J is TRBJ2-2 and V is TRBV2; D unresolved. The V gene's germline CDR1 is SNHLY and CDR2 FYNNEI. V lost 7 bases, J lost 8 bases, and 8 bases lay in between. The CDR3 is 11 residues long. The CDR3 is CASMRRGELFF. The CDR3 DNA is TGTGCCAGCATGAGGCGTGGGGAGCTGTTTTTT.

The CDR3 sequence: CATQEGNQPQHF. The CDR3 DNA reads TGTGCCACCCAGGAGGGCAATCAGCCCCAGCATTTT. The V call is TRBV28, the J call TRBJ1-5; D gene uncertain. The V and J ends lost 10 bases and 2 bases respectively, with 9 bases between them. Germline V gene sequence: CDR1 MDHEN, CDR2 SYDVKM. The CDR3 has 12 amino acids. Complete variable domain (other parts from reference TRBV28 and TRBJ1-5): DVKVTQSSRYLVKRTGEKVFLECVQDMDHENMFWYRQDPGLGLRLIYFSYDVKMKEKGDIPEGYSVSREKKERFSLILESASTNQTSMYLCATQEGNQPQHFGDGTRLSIL.

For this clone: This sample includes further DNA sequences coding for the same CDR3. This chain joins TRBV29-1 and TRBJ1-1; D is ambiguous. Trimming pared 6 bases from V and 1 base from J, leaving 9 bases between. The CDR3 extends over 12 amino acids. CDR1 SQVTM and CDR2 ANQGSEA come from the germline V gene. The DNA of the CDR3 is TGCAGCGTGTTGGGTGGGAACACTGAAGCTTTCTTT. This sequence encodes CSVLGGNTEAFF.

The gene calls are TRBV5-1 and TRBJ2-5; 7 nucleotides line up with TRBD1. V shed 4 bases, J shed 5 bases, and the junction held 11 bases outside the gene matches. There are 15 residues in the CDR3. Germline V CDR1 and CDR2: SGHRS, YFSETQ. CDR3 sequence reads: CASSHGTAMRETQYF. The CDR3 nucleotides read TGCGCCAGCAGCCACGGGACAGCGATGCGGGAGACCCAGTACTTC.

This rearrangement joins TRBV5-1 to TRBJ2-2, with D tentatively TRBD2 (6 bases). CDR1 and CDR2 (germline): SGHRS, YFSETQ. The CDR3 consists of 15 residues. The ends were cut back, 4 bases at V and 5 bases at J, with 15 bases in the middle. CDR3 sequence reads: CASSDPGVGTGELFF. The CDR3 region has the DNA TGCGCCAGCAGCGACCCGGGAGTGGGAACCGGGGAGCTGTTTTTT.

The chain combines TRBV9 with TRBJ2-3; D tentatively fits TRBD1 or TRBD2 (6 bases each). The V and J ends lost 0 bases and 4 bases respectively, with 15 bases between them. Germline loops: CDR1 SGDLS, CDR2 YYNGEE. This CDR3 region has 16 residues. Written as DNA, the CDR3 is TGTGCCAGCAGCGTAGGGGACATCGGAGGGGCAGATACGCAGTATTTT. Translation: CASSVGDIGGADTQYF.

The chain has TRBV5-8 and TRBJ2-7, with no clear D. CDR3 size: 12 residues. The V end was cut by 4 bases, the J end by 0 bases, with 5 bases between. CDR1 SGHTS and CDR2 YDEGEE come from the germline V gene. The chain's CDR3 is CASSGFSYEQYF. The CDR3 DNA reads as TGTGCCAGCAGCGGTTTCTCCTACGAGCAGTACTTC. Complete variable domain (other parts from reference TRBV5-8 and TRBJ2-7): EAGVTQSPTHLIKTRGQQATLRCSPISGHTSVYWYQQALGLGLQFLLWYDEGEERNRGNFPPRFSGRQFPNYSSELNVNALELEDSALYLCASSGFSYEQYFGPGTRLTVT.

CDR3 protein: CASSLRQTNTEAFF. In nucleotides, the CDR3 is TGTGCCAGCAGTTTACGGCAGACGAACACTGAAGCTTTCTTT. This chain connects TRBV28 to TRBJ1-1; no clear D gene. Germline CDR1 MDHEN, CDR2 SYDVKM. This CDR3 comprises 14 residues. V lost 2 bases and J lost 1, with 8 bases in between.

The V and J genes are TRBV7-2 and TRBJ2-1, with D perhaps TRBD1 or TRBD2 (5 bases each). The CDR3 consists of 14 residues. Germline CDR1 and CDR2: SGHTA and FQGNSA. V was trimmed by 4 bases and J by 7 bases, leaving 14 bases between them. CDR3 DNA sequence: TGTGCCAGCAGCTCATTGACTGGGGGTAATGAGCAGTTCTTC. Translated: CASSSLTGGNEQFF.

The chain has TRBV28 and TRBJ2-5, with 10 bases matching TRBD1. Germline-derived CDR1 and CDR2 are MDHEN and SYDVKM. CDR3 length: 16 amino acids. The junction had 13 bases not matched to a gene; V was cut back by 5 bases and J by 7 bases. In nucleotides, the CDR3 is TGTGCCAGCAGTCCAGACAGGGGGCGCTTACGGTCGACCCAGTACTTC. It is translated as CASSPDRGRLRSTQYF.

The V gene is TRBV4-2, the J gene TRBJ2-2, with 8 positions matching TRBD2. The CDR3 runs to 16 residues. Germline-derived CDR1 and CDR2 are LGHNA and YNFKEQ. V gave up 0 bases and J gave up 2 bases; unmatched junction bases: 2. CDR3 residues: CASSQEAGANTGELFF. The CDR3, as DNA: TGTGCCAGCAGCCAAGAAGCGGGAGCAAACACCGGGGAGCTGTTTTTT.

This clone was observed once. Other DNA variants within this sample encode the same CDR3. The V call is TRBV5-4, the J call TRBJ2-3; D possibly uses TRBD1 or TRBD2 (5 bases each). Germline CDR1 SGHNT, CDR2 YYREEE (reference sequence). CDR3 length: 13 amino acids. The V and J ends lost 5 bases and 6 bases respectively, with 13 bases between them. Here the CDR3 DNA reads TGTGCCAGCAGTCTGGGACCCGCCGATACGCAGTATTTT. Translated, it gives CASSLGPADTQYF.

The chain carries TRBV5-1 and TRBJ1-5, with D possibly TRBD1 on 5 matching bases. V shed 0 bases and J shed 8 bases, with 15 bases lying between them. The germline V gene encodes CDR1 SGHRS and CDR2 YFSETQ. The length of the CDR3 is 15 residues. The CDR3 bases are TGCGCCAGCAGCTTGGGAAGCAGGGCTAATGAGCCCCAGCATTTT. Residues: CASSLGSRANEPQHF.

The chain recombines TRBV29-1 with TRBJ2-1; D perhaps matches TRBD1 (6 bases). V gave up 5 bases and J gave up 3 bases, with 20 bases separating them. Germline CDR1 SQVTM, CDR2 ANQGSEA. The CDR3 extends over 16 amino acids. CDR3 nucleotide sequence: TGCAGCGTTCTACCAACCGCGACAGGATACTACAATGAGCAGTTCTTC. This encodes CSVLPTATGYYNEQFF.

CDR3 DNA: TGTGCCACCACAGGGTCCGGCACTGAAGCTTTCTTT. This sequence encodes CATTGSGTEAFF. V is TRBV6-5 and J is TRBJ1-1; D is perhaps TRBD1 (6 bases). V lost 10 bases to trimming and J lost 4 bases, with 13 bases between them. The germline gives CDR1 MNHEY, CDR2 SVGAGI. This CDR3 is built from 12 residues.

The CDR3 region is CASSLWATPGEAFF. The CDR3 coding sequence is TGTGCCAGCAGCTTATGGGCCACCCCAGGCGAAGCTTTCTTT. This chain links TRBV7-3 with TRBJ1-1; D gene unclear. Per the germline V gene, CDR1 is SGHTA and CDR2 is FQGTGA. V was pared by 2 bases and J by 8 bases, with 15 bases between. This CDR3 has 14 amino acids.

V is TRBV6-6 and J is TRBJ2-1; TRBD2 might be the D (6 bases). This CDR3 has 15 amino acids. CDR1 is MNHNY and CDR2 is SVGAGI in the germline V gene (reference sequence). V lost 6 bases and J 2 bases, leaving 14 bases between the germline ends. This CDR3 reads CASSEGTDTYNEQFF. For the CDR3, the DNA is TGTGCCAGCAGCGAAGGGACTGATACCTACAATGAGCAGTTCTTC.

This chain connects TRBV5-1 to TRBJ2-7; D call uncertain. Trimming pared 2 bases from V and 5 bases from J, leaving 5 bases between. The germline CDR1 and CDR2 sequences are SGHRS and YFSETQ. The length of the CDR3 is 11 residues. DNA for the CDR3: TGCGCCAGCAGCTTTGAGGACGAGCAGTACTTC. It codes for CASSFEDEQYF.

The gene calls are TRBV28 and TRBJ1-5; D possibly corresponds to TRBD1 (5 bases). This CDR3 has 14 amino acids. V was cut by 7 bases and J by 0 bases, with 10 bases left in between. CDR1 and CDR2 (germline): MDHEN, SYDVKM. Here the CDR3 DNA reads TGTGCCAGCACGCTGGGGGTTAGCAATCAGCCCCAGCATTTT. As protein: CASTLGVSNQPQHF.

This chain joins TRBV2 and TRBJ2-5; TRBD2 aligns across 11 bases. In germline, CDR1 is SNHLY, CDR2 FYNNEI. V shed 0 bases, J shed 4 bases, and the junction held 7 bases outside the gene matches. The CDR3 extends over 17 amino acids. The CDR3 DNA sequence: TGTGCCAGCAGTGAAGCGCTTGTAGCGGGAGGGGGAGAGACCCAGTACTTC. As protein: CASSEALVAGGGETQYF.

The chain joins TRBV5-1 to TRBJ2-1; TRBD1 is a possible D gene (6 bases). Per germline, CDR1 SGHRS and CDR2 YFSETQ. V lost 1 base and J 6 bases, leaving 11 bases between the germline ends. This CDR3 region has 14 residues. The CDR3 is CASSLLSGVNEQFF. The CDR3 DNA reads TGCGCCAGCAGCTTGTTGTCAGGGGTCAATGAGCAGTTCTTC.

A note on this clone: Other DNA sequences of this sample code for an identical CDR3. The CDR3 bases are TGTGCTAGTGGTTTGGTAGGTACAGATACGCAGTATTTT. It yields the protein CASGLVGTDTQYF. V gene TRBV12-5 combines with J gene TRBJ2-3; D unresolved. The V gene lost 0 bases and the J gene lost 3 bases, with 4 bases spanning the gap. The CDR3 sequence is 13 residues long. Germline CDR1 reads LGHNT; CDR2 reads FRNRAP.